The sequence of this T cell receptor (beta chain) was determined in a study of T-cell reconstitution after alpha-beta-depleted transplantation in children (dated by TCRdb to the mid-2010s). Regarding the complete study: The study quantitatively tracked T-cell immune reconstitution after TCRalphabeta/CD19-depleted allogeneic hematopoietic cell transplantation in children using TCR repertoire profiling.

Library prep was done by PCR. For sequencing, an Illumina HiSeq 2500 was employed. To normalize quantification of the TCRbeta repertoire, the TCR libraries were built with molecular barcoding that relied on unique molecular identifiers. Clones were called with MiXCR by TCRdb after fastp trimmed the public reads at Q25, and only in-frame beta chains were retained. Rows are unified per CDR3 protein, each entry keeping the most common DNA and genes. This sample lists about 490,000 distinct CDR3 sequences; 10% were detected once. Together, the top ten hold just over 2% of the sample. There are many counts of this clonotype. Its antigen has not been determined. No base-level quality is on record; no much larger clone is a single base apart. Beyond this particular receptor, the publication reports: Over subsequent months, a decline in hyperexpanded clone frequencies was noted, and after one year, T-cell counts and TCRbeta diversity were mostly ascribed to newly produced T cells. The apparently early recovery of alphabetaT-cell counts about two months after transplant reportedly depended on only several hundred rapidly expanded clones that came from non-depleted graft cells. In some patients, the high TCRbeta diversity seen at day 60 was put down to recipient T cells and intrathymic progenitors that had survived conditioning.

Including cysteine and phenylalanine, the CDR3 has 16 amino acids. Just CDR3 DNA is preserved here, 48 bases in frame from base 1. The germline V gene specifies SGHTA as CDR1 and FQGNSA as CDR2. V trim: 5 bases; J trim: 6 bases; unmatched bases: 13. What the treatment or condition label conveys for this sample: allogeneic hematopoietic cell transplantation with graft depleted of TCRalphabeta T cells and CD19 B cells. TCRalphabeta/CD19-depleted allogeneic hematopoietic cell grafts were given to the transplant recipients, all of whom were children. The sample was PBMCs, taken before TCRalphabeta/CD19-depleted stem cell transplant. The receptor was isolated from a child aged 2-15 years with inherited bone marrow failure, due to receive a stem cell transplant. The chain employs TRBV7-2 and TRBJ2-3, with 8 bases in between that match TRBD2. The DNA sequence reads TGTGCCAGCAGCCCTAGTTGGGGGACTAGTAGGGATACGCAGTATTTT. Translated, this is CASSPSWGTSRDTQYF.